The clone carrying this TCR beta chain was recorded once. As yet, its antigen is unknown. The data stem from a study of T cell responses to AZD1222 COVID-19 vaccine. Findings of the study overall: Breadth and depth of Spike-specific TCRs rose after two AZD1222 doses.

Produced via immunoSEQ multiplex PCR; TCRdb's table is partial and in-frame only. The sample includes under 150,000 clones, more than 85% of them seen just once. The CDR3 is 14 residues long. V was clipped by 3 bases and J by 5 bases, with 12 bases between them. Germline V CDR1 and CDR2: SGDLS, YYNGEE. The sample was peripheral blood, taken on day 0 of AZD1222 vaccination. This sequence was found in an adult in good health. V is TRBV9 and J is TRBJ1-5, with TRBD1 as a possible D gene (6 bases). CDR3 residues: CASSAGEGDQPQHF. CDR3 DNA sequence: TGTGCCAGCAGCGCAGGGGAAGGGGATCAGCCCCAGCATTTT.